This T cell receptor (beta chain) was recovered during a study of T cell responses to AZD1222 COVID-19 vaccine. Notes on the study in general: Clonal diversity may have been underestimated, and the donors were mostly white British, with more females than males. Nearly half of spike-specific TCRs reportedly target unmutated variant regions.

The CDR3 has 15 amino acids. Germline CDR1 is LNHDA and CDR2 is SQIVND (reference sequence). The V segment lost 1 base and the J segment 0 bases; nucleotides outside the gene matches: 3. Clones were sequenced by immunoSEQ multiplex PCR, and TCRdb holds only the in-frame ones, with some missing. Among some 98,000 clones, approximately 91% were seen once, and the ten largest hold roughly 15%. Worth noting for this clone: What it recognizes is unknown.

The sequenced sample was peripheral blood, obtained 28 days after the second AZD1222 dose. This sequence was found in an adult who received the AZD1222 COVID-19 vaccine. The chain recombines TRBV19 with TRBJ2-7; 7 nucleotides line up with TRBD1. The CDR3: CASSIVRDSSYEQYF. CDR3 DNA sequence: TGTGCCAGTAGTATAGTGAGGGACAGCTCCTACGAGCAGTACTTC.